This T cell receptor beta chain was found in a study of T cells after yellow fever vaccination. CDR3 length: 20 amino acids. Germline V gene data show CDR1 as SGHVS and CDR2 as FNYEAQ. J lost 5 bases, V lost 5 bases, and 20 bases had no gene match. Using its own MiXCR run on the 5' RACE reads, TCRdb lists one record per CDR3 protein. The data show hundreds of thousands of distinct CDR3 sequences, 11% seen once. This clonotype was observed a handful of times. The TCR sequence derives from a man between 18 and 35 years old who received the YFV17D yellow fever vaccine. V usage is TRBV7-6 and J usage is TRBJ2-2; 10 nucleotides agree with TRBD2. Specimen: PBMCs, collected on the day of the first yellow fever vaccination. CDR3 protein: CASSLFPQLAAGGNTGELFF. The CDR3, as DNA: TGTGCCAGCAGCCTTTTTCCCCAGTTGGCAGCGGGGGGGAATACCGGGGAGCTGTTTTTT. The full variable domain, in which reference TRBV7-6 and TRBJ2-2 provide the parts outside the CDR3, is GAGVSQSPRYKVTKRGQDVALRCDPISGHVSLYWYRQALGQGPEFLTYFNYEAQQDKSGLPNDRFSAERPEGSISTLTIQRTEQRDSAMYRCASSLFPQLAAGGNTGELFFGEGSRLTVL.